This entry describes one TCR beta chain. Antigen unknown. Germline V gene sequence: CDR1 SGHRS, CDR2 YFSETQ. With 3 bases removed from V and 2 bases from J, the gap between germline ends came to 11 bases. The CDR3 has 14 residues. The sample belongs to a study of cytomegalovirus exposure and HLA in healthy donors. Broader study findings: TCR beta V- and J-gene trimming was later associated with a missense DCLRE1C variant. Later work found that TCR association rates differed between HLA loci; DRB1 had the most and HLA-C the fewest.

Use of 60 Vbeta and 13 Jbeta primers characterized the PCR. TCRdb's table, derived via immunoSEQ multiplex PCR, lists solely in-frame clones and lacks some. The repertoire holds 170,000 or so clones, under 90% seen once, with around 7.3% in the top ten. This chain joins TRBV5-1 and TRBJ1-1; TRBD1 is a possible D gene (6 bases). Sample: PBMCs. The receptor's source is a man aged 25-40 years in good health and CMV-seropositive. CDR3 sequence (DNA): TGCGCCAGCAGCTGGAGGACAGCTAACACTGAAGCTTTCTTT. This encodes CASSWRTANTEAFF.